These T cell receptor beta chains were read from a single sample in a study of blood T cell repertoires in COVID-19. The protocol was immunoSEQ multiplex PCR, while the TCRdb copy is restricted to in-frame clones and leaves out a portion. Seen here are around 150,000 clones, 80% observed once, and the top ten hold about 3.7%. The sample comprised PBMCs or T cells enriched from blood (not recorded which). All receptors come from a woman in her fifties or sixties who had recovered from COVID-19. Each CDR3 is given with its conserved first and last residue. A D gene is named only where the DNA matches it firmly. The size entry is marked missing in some rows and otherwise reads once, few, many or a size class.

cdr3_nt | cdr3_aa | v_call | d_call | j_call | clone_size
TGTGCCAGCAGAGCGGGGGGGGTCACAGATACGCAGTATTTT | CASRAGGVTDTQYF | TRBV2 | TRBD2 | TRBJ2-3 | .
TGTGCCAGCAGCTTGGATTCGTGGCAGAACTATGGCTACACCTTC | CASSLDSWQNYGYTF | TRBV5-5 | . | TRBJ1-2 | .
TGTGCCTGGAGGCGGGACAGTTTGGGCACTGAAGCTTTCTTT | CAWRRDSLGTEAFF | TRBV30 | TRBD1 | TRBJ1-1 | few
TGTGCCACCAGCAGGGTAGCGGGGGGGGGCCAAGAGACCCAGTACTTC | CATSRVAGGGQETQYF | TRBV15 | TRBD2 | TRBJ2-5 | once
TGCGCCAGCAGCTGGGGCAACGAGCAGTACTTC | CASSWGNEQYF | TRBV5-1 | . | TRBJ2-7 | few
TGTGCCAGCAGCTGGAAGAGGGGAAACACCATATATTTT | CASSWKRGNTIYF | TRBV5-8 | . | TRBJ1-3 | .
TGCGCCAGCAGCCGATCACAGGGGGGGAACACTGAAGCTTTCTTT | CASSRSQGGNTEAFF | TRBV5-1 | TRBD1 | TRBJ1-1 | .
TGTGCCAGCAGCTTATCAGGGGGCCTGTCTGGCTACACCTTC | CASSLSGGLSGYTF | TRBV7-2 | TRBD1 | TRBJ1-2 | few
TGTGCCAGCAGCTTTTGGCGGGGGGTCCAAGAGACCCAGTACTTC | CASSFWRGVQETQYF | TRBV7-2 | TRBD2 | TRBJ2-5 | .
TGTGCCAGCAGCTTAAAGGATTTCAGGGGCGAGCAGTACTTC | CASSLKDFRGEQYF | TRBV7-9 | . | TRBJ2-7 | .
TGTGCCAGCTCACCAGGACAGAACACTGAAGCTTTCTTT | CASSPGQNTEAFF | TRBV18 | . | TRBJ1-1 | few
TGTGCCAGCAGTCCACAGGGGGCTGAAGCTTTCTTT | CASSPQGAEAFF | TRBV12-3/TRBV12-4 | TRBD1 | TRBJ1-1 | .
TGTGCCCGGACGGGACTCATCACAGATACGCAGTATTTT | CARTGLITDTQYF | TRBV30 | . | TRBJ2-3 | .
TGTGCCAGCAGCGTTATTCAACAGGGCTACGAGCAGTACTTC | CASSVIQQGYEQYF | TRBV13 | . | TRBJ2-7 | once
TGTGCCAGTAGTGAGTGGGTAGCGGGGGGTTCCTACAATGAGCAGTTCTTC | CASSEWVAGGSYNEQFF | TRBV19 | TRBD2 | TRBJ2-1 | .
TGTGCCAGTAGTCCGGGACTAGCGAACAATGAGCAGTTCTTC | CASSPGLANNEQFF | TRBV19 | TRBD2 | TRBJ2-1 | .
TGCGCCAGCAGCTTGGCGGGACAGGGAGCTGGTACCGGGGAGCTGTTTTTT | CASSLAGQGAGTGELFF | TRBV5-1 | TRBD1 | TRBJ2-2 | .
TGTGCCAGCTCAAAGGAAGACAGTGGCTCTGGAAACACCATATATTTT | CASSKEDSGSGNTIYF | TRBV18 | . | TRBJ1-3 | .
TGTGCCTTTTCCCATTTCGAGACAGGGTTGGATGAGCAGTTCTTC | CAFSHFETGLDEQFF | TRBV30 | TRBD1 | TRBJ2-1 | .
TGTGCCAGCAGCTTATACGGGAGGGAGGCAGATACGCAGTATTTT | CASSLYGREADTQYF | TRBV7-3 | TRBD2 | TRBJ2-3 | .